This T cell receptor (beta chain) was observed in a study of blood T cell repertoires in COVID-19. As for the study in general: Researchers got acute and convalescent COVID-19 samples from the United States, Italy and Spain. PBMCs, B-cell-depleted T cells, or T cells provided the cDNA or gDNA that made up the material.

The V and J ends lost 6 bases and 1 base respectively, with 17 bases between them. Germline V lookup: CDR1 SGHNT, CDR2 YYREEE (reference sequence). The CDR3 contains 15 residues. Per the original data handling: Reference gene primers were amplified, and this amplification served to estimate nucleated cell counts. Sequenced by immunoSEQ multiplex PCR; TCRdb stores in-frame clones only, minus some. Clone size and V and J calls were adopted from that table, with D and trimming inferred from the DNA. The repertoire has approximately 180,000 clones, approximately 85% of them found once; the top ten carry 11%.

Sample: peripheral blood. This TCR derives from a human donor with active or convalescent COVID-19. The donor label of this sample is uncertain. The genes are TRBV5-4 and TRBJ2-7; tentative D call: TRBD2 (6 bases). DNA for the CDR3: TGTGCCAGCATCCCGCGGGGCGGGGAATCCTACGAGCAGTACTTC. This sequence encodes CASIPRGGESYEQYF.